This T cell receptor (beta chain) was captured by sequencing in a study of T cell changes during pregnancy in multiple sclerosis (dated by TCRdb to about 2019). In terms of the full investigation: The study examined how the T cell repertoire changed over the course of pregnancy in women with multiple sclerosis.

Library preparation used the immunoSEQ multiplex PCR assay. Imported from immuneACCESS, the table was reduced by TCRdb to in-frame sequences with V and J called. These copies leave out some clones; in studies compared against another copy, an unresolved V gene accounts for under half, and the cause of the remainder is not known. For this sample the table gives around 65,000 clones, of which around 91% were detected only once. The top ten hold less than 1.5% of the sample. This clone has a single count. Its antigen is unknown. No base qualities exist here, and no much larger clone lies one base off it. Reading from cysteine to phenylalanine, the CDR3 counts 12 amino acids. Here the CDR3 DNA is all that survives: 36 bases in frame from base 1. Per the germline V gene, SGHAT is the CDR1 and FQNNGV is the CDR2. Deletion took 1 base off V and 5 bases off J, with a span of 4 bases between the germline ends.

The receptor's source is a female donor in good health, enrolled as a control in a pregnancy study. The sample here was peripheral blood, taken in the third trimester of pregnancy. The chain employs TRBV11-2 and TRBJ2-3; there is no confident call for the D gene. CDR3 protein: CASSLVGDTQYF. Read as DNA, the sequence is TGTGCCAGCAGCTTAGTCGGAGATACGCAGTATTTT.